The present T cell receptor beta chain was sequenced within a study of patients and donors after allogeneic stem cell transplantation. TCRdb reprocessed the RT-PCR reads with MiXCR, giving one entry per CDR3 protein. This table holds roughly 880,000 distinct CDR3 sequences, more than 15% found once. Trimming shortened V by 0 bases and J by 7 bases, and 10 bases separated the two germline ends. This CDR3 comprises 14 residues. Germline-derived CDR1 and CDR2 are LGHDT and YNNKEL (reference sequence). This clonotype came up many times. This chain links TRBV3-1 with TRBJ2-1; maybe TRBD1 (5 bases). This sequence originates from a human donor who was either an allogeneic HSCT recipient or a stem cell or donor lymphocyte infusion donor (not recorded which). It is not recorded whose cells these are; they may come from a transplant donor. Sequenced input: blood, either unsorted or a sorted T cell fraction (not recorded which). The CDR3 coding sequence is TGTGCCAGCAGCCAAGAGGGCAGGGTAAATGAGCAGTTCTTC. Translated: CASSQEGRVNEQFF.